A selection of T cell receptor beta chains follows, all from one sample in a study of blood T cell repertoires in COVID-19. Method: immunoSEQ multiplex PCR; TCRdb's copy keeps in-frame clones and lacks some. This table holds about 67,000 clones, 86% found once. Material: peripheral blood. The origin of the receptors is a man over 45 with active COVID-19. CDR3s include the opening cysteine and the closing phenylalanine or tryptophan. A D gene is named only where the DNA matches it firmly. Part of the rows lack a size; the others show once, few, many or a class for expanded clones.

TRBV13	16	.	TRBD2	TRBJ2-3	CASSLLLAGGTDTQYF	TGTGCCAGCAGCTTACTACTAGCGGGGGGAACAGATACGCAGTATTTT
TRBV28	14	few	TRBD1	TRBJ2-7	CASTSWDRNYEQYF	TGTGCCAGCACCTCATGGGACAGGAACTACGAGCAGTACTTC
TRBV5-1	16	.	TRBD2	TRBJ2-5	CASSLALAGIQETQYF	TGCGCCAGCAGCTTGGCACTAGCGGGGATCCAAGAGACCCAGTACTTC
TRBV15	16	.	TRBD1	TRBJ1-4	CATSRPRTGKDEKLFF	TGTGCCACCAGCAGACCTAGGACAGGGAAGGATGAAAAACTGTTTTTT
TRBV6-4	14	.	.	TRBJ1-4	CASRDRLFNEKLFF	TGTGCCAGCAGGGACAGACTATTTAATGAAAAACTGTTTTTT
TRBV3-1/TRBV3-2	14	.	.	TRBJ2-2	CASSQVEGTGELFF	TGTGCCAGCAGCCAAGTCGAGGGCACCGGGGAGCTGTTTTTT
TRBV11-3	14	.	TRBD1	TRBJ1-6	CASSKGQGLPPLHF	TGTGCCAGCAGCAAGGGACAGGGGCTTCCACCCCTCCACTTT
TRBV11-1	15	.	.	TRBJ2-5	CASRLRDLKRETQYF	TGTGCCAGCAGACTCCGGGACTTGAAAAGAGAGACCCAGTACTTC
TRBV7-3	12	.	.	TRBJ2-1	CASWAGEEGQFF	TGTGCCAGCTGGGCAGGGGAAGAGGGGCAGTTCTTC
TRBV14	16	.	.	TRBJ1-6	CASSQDLVGNGSPLHF	TGTGCCAGCAGCCAAGATCTTGTCGGGAATGGGTCACCCCTCCACTTT
TRBV10-3	16	.	.	TRBJ1-1	CAISQDSFSSGTEAFF	TGTGCCATCAGTCAGGACAGTTTTTCCTCAGGCACTGAAGCTTTCTTT
TRBV7-7	14	.	.	TRBJ2-1	CASSFSESDTEQFF	TGTGCCAGCAGCTTTAGCGAGTCTGATACTGAGCAGTTCTTC
TRBV10-3	14	.	TRBD2	TRBJ2-2	CAIGAAGDTGELFF	TGTGCCATCGGTGCTGCGGGGGACACCGGGGAGCTGTTTTTT
TRBV19	14	.	TRBD1	TRBJ1-6	CASTITGVNSPLHF	TGTGCCAGTACCATAACAGGGGTGAATTCACCCCTCCACTTT
TRBV5-8	14	.	.	TRBJ1-6	CASSFGGGGSPLHF	TGTGCCAGCAGCTTTGGGGGCGGGGGTTCACCCCTCCACTTT
TRBV9	19	.	TRBD2	TRBJ2-2	CASSTYGLAVDSNTGELFF	TGTGCCAGCAGCACCTATGGACTAGCGGTCGACTCAAACACCGGGGAGCTGTTTTTT
TRBV21-1	15	.	.	TRBJ1-2	CASSARGSLSYGYTF	TGTGCCAGCAGCGCGAGAGGGTCCCTTAGCTATGGCTACACCTTC
TRBV9	17	.	TRBD2	TRBJ2-1	CASSPSRASGGRNEQFF	TGTGCCAGCAGCCCTTCCCGCGCTAGCGGGGGAAGGAATGAGCAGTTCTTC
TRBV6-5	14	.	.	TRBJ2-3	CAGRGGTSTDTQYF	TGTGCCGGCCGAGGGGGAACTAGCACAGATACGCAGTATTTT
TRBV30	15	once	TRBD1	TRBJ1-1	CAWGQGALLNTEAFF	TGTGCCTGGGGACAGGGGGCCTTACTGAACACTGAAGCTTTCTTT
TRBV21-1	15	.	.	TRBJ1-2	CASSKGVELGGGYTF	TGTGCCAGCAGCAAAGGAGTGGAGTTGGGGGGTGGCTACACCTTC
TRBV5-1	15	.	.	TRBJ2-2	CASSNSLSGAGELFF	TGCGCCAGCAGCAATTCTCTCTCCGGGGCCGGGGAGCTGTTTTTT
TRBV5-4	17	.	.	TRBJ1-6	CASSASMDRFNNSPLHF	TGTGCCAGCAGCGCCTCAATGGACAGATTCAATAATTCACCCCTCCACTTT
TRBV29-1	15	once	.	TRBJ2-1	CSAVRLPSALNEQFF	TGCAGCGCCGTCCGCCTTCCTAGCGCCCTCAATGAGCAGTTCTTC
TRBV5-1	15	.	TRBD2	TRBJ2-7	CASSLELAGGYEQYF	TGCGCCAGCAGCTTGGAACTAGCGGGGGGCTACGAGCAGTACTTC
TRBV9	17	.	TRBD2	TRBJ2-3	CASSVKSGRALTDTQYF	TGTGCCAGCAGCGTTAAGAGCGGGAGGGCCCTGACAGATACGCAGTATTTT
TRBV7-8	13	.	.	TRBJ2-7	CASSLAVTYEQYF	TGTGCCAGCAGCTTAGCCGTAACCTACGAGCAGTACTTC
TRBV6-6	16	few	.	TRBJ2-1	CASRPVRGALGSEQFF	TGTGCCAGCAGACCCGTCAGGGGGGCCCTGGGGAGTGAGCAGTTCTTC
TRBV5-6	15	.	TRBD1	TRBJ2-7	CASSKPGQGVYEQYF	TGTGCCAGCAGCAAACCGGGACAGGGGGTTTACGAGCAGTACTTC
TRBV6-5	14	few	TRBD2	TRBJ2-7	CASSQLAGGYEQYF	TGTGCCAGCAGTCAGCTAGCGGGGGGCTACGAGCAGTACTTC
TRBV3-1/TRBV3-2	13	.	TRBD1	TRBJ2-1	CASSLGQGAGQFF	TGTGCCAGCAGCCTCGGACAGGGGGCCGGGCAGTTCTTC
TRBV27	20	.	TRBD2	TRBJ2-5	CASSLSSRTSGAIFQETQYF	TGTGCCAGCAGTTTATCCTCACGGACTAGCGGGGCGATCTTTCAAGAGACCCAGTACTTC
TRBV4-3	17	.	.	TRBJ2-5	CASSQGAGKYLAETQYF	TGCGCCAGCAGCCAAGGAGCCGGGAAATACCTCGCCGAGACCCAGTACTTC
TRBV3-1/TRBV3-2	15	.	.	TRBJ1-4	CASSQVSGLREKLFF	TGTGCCAGCAGCCAAGTATCAGGGTTAAGGGAAAAACTGTTTTTT
TRBV5-1	15	.	.	TRBJ1-5	CASSLDPGSNQPQHF	TGCGCCAGCAGCTTGGATCCGGGAAGCAATCAGCCCCAGCATTTT
TRBV2	15	.	.	TRBJ2-2	CASSETRVPTGELFF	TGTGCCAGCAGTGAAACCAGGGTACCCACCGGGGAGCTGTTTTTT
TRBV3-1/TRBV3-2	16	.	.	TRBJ2-3	CASSQDVGVEGDTQYF	TGTGCCAGCAGCCAAGACGTAGGGGTTGAAGGGGATACGCAGTATTTT
TRBV6-6	12	.	.	TRBJ1-3	CASSLSGNTIYF	TGTGCCAGCAGTTTAAGCGGAAACACCATATATTTT
TRBV4-1	17	few	TRBD1	TRBJ2-7	CASSYTTPGTGFIEQYF	TGCGCCAGCAGCTACACAACCCCCGGGACAGGGTTTATCGAGCAGTACTTC
TRBV10-3	12	.	.	TRBJ2-5	CAISESSETQYF	TGTGCCATCAGTGAGTCGAGTGAGACCCAGTACTTC
TRBV28	14	.	.	TRBJ1-2	CASSLWAGVYGYTF	TGTGCCAGCAGTTTATGGGCAGGGGTTTATGGCTACACCTTC
TRBV11-2	17	.	TRBD1	TRBJ2-3	CASSSGQGLFSRDTQYF	TGTGCCAGCAGCTCTGGACAGGGACTTTTTTCTAGAGATACGCAGTATTTT
TRBV4-3	17	.	.	TRBJ1-2	CASSQDLQGRGGYGYTF	TGCGCCAGCAGCCAAGACCTCCAGGGCAGGGGTGGCTATGGCTACACCTTC
TRBV24-1	14	once	.	TRBJ2-7	CATSDGGIGYEQYF	TGTGCCACCAGTGATGGGGGGATAGGCTACGAGCAGTACTTC
TRBV11-3	17	.	TRBD2	TRBJ2-1	CASSLESRTSGGDEQFF	TGTGCCAGCAGCTTAGAGTCAAGGACTAGCGGGGGCGATGAGCAGTTCTTC
TRBV2	14	.	TRBD2	TRBJ2-2	CASKGTKSTGELFF	TGTGCCAGCAAGGGGACTAAATCCACCGGGGAGCTGTTTTTT
TRBV10-1	14	.	TRBD2	TRBJ2-7	CASTSLAGVGEQYF	TGCGCCAGCACGTCTTTAGCGGGAGTGGGCGAGCAGTACTTC
TRBV24-1	14	.	.	TRBJ2-1	CATSDQQGNNEQFF	TGTGCCACCAGTGATCAGCAGGGGAACAATGAGCAGTTCTTC
TRBV20-1	13	few	.	TRBJ1-1	CSAGGQLNTEAFF	TGCAGTGCTGGTGGACAGCTAAACACTGAAGCTTTCTTT
TRBV7-6	14	.	.	TRBJ2-7	CASSPGHSSYEQYF	TGTGCCAGCAGCCCGGGACATTCTTCCTACGAGCAGTACTTC
TRBV23-1	16	.	.	TRBJ2-1	CASSLDAETSRDEQFF	TGCGCCAGCAGTCTAGACGCGGAAACTAGTAGGGATGAGCAGTTCTTC
TRBV11-1	14	once	TRBD1	TRBJ2-5	CASSLGRGRETQYF	TGTGCCAGCAGCTTAGGCAGGGGGAGAGAGACCCAGTACTTC
TRBV7-9	16	.	TRBD1	TRBJ2-5	CASSLIGQGASETQYF	TGTGCCAGCAGCTTAATCGGGCAGGGGGCTTCGGAGACCCAGTACTTC
TRBV27	14	few	.	TRBJ2-7	CASTYRGGPYEQYF	TGTGCCAGCACATATCGGGGAGGCCCCTACGAGCAGTACTTC
TRBV3-1/TRBV3-2	13	.	.	TRBJ2-3	CASSPRGGDTQYF	TGTGCCAGCAGCCCCAGGGGAGGGGATACGCAGTATTTT
TRBV28	15	.	TRBD1	TRBJ1-6	CASSLGQNDNSPLHF	TGTGCCAGCAGCCTGGGACAGAATGATAATTCACCCCTCCACTTT
TRBV4-1	20	.	TRBD2	TRBJ2-1	CASSQDVGTSGLPTYNEQFF	TGCGCCAGCAGCCAAGACGTCGGGACTAGCGGGCTCCCCACCTACAATGAGCAGTTCTTC
TRBV27	15	.	.	TRBJ1-5	CASSFSGASRQPQHF	TGTGCCAGCAGTTTTTCAGGGGCCTCCCGGCAGCCCCAGCATTTT
TRBV27	13	.	.	TRBJ1-1	CASSVTPNTEAFF	TGTGCCAGCAGTGTAACACCGAACACTGAAGCTTTCTTT